The 9 T cell receptor beta chains in this list originate from one sample, sequenced in a study of T cell repertoires in aging, cancer and after chemotherapy. Peripheral blood genomic DNA, not sorted cells or RNA, was the template. TRB rearrangements spanning V, D and J were amplified using mixed TRB-A/B primers. TCRdb re-called the multiplex PCR reads with MiXCR, one entry per CDR3 protein. The profile covers more than 1,400 distinct CDR3 sequences, with 23% appearing a single time and roughly 36% taken by the ten largest. The sequencing sample was made of blood. These receptor sequences come from a human donor with a blood cancer.

This clonotype rates as large. The chain recombines TRBV6-1 with TRBJ2-2, with D possibly TRBD1 on 5 matching bases. This CDR3 contains 15 residues. Germline V lookup: CDR1 MNHNS, CDR2 SASEGT. V shed 7 bases and J shed 0 bases, with 12 bases lying between them. CDR3 in DNA: TGTGCCAGCATGAGACAGCAAACGAACACCGGGGAGCTGTTTTTT. Protein sequence: CASMRQQTNTGELFF.

This clonotype rates as medium-sized. The gene calls are TRBV6-4 and TRBJ1-1; the D gene is possibly TRBD1 (6 bases). The CDR3 is 14 amino acids. Germline CDR1 is MRHNA and CDR2 is SNTAGT. Trimming left V 4 bases short and J 8 bases short, with 17 bases between. CDR3 DNA sequence: TGTGCCAGCAGTGCCTCTCCCGGGACAAGCGAAGCTTTCTTT. This gives the protein CASSASPGTSEAFF.

This clonotype is deemed medium-sized. The rearrangement uses TRBV20-1 and TRBJ2-7; no reliable D call. The V end was cut by 0 bases, the J end by 5 bases, with 17 bases between. This CDR3 is 15 amino acids long. In germline, CDR1 is DFQATT, CDR2 SNEGSKA (reference sequence). In DNA form, the CDR3 reads TGCAGTGCTAGAGATCCGTACGGGCGGAAGAACGAGCAGTACTTC. Translated: CSARDPYGRKNEQYF.

This clonotype is labeled medium-sized. The chain joins TRBV24-1 to TRBJ2-3; 7 positions agree with TRBD2. V lost 6 bases to trimming and J lost 1 base; unmatched junction nucleotides: 0. Germline V gives CDR1 KGHDR, CDR2 SFDVKD. The CDR3 consists of 13 residues. The CDR3 DNA follows: TGTGCCACCAGTCGGGGGGGCACAGATACGCAGTATTTT. Amino acid sequence: CATSRGGTDTQYF.

This clonotype is labeled as medium-sized (0.01 to 0.1%). The rearrangement joins TRBV12-3 or TRBV12-4 to TRBJ1-4; 7 nucleotides line up with TRBD1. V shed 5 bases and J 5 bases; nucleotides not matched to a gene: 5. CDR3 length: 14 amino acids. The CDR3 protein is CASSQGQLNEKLFF. In nucleotides, the CDR3 is TGTGCCAGCAGTCAGGGACAGCTGAATGAAAAACTGTTTTTT.

By its share, this clonotype is medium-sized. V is TRBV20-1 and J is TRBJ2-2; D not resolved. V lost 0 bases and J 4 bases, leaving 6 bases between the germline ends. Per germline, CDR1 DFQATT and CDR2 SNEGSKA (reference sequence). This CDR3 region has 13 residues. CDR3 region: CSARDLGTGELFF. The CDR3 region has the DNA TGCAGTGCTAGAGATCTGGGCACCGGGGAGCTGTTTTTT.

In this sample, this clonotype is medium-sized. The chain joins TRBV5-8 to TRBJ2-1; TRBD2 matches at 16 bases. Germline V gene sequence: CDR1 SGHTS, CDR2 YDEGEE. The CDR3 runs 16 residues. V was clipped by 3 bases and J by 6 bases; unmatched bases: 3. This CDR3 is CASSSGTSGRVNEQFF. The DNA of the CDR3 is TGTGCCAGCAGCTCCGGGACTAGCGGGAGGGTCAATGAGCAGTTCTTC.

The chain couples TRBV5-4 to TRBJ2-5, with D unresolved. This CDR3 region has 12 residues. Germline V lookup: CDR1 SGHNT, CDR2 YYREEE (reference sequence). V was shortened by 7 bases and J by 0 bases, with 7 bases between the two germline ends. CDR3 in amino acids: CASGLNQETQYF. CDR3 DNA: TGTGCCAGCGGGCTTAACCAAGAGACCCAGTACTTC.

This clonotype is labeled large. The rearrangement joins TRBV5-4 to TRBJ2-3; 7 bases fit TRBD1. The CDR3 has 16 amino acids. The J segment lost 0 bases and the V segment lost 4 bases, leaving 8 bases of the junction unmatched. In germline, CDR1 is SGHNT, CDR2 YYREEE (reference sequence). The CDR3 loop is CASSPGTATSTDTQYF. CDR3 sequence (DNA): TGTGCCAGCAGCCCCGGGACAGCTACTAGCACAGATACGCAGTATTTT.